This T cell receptor (beta chain) comes out of a study of T-cell reconstitution after alpha-beta-depleted transplantation in children. Findings and caveats of the study: Expanded graft clones, several hundred of them, were reportedly the source of alpha-beta T cells about two months after transplant. Surviving thymic progenitors and recipient T cells were the source of high TCRbeta diversity at day 60 in some patients. Counts and diversity of T cells one year after transplant came mostly from newly produced T cells.

In regard to this clonotype: Antigen unknown.

TCRbeta library preparation incorporated unique molecular identifiers. MiXCR, run by TCRdb on the PCR reads, gives a single entry per CDR3 protein. The sample has 550,000 to 800,000 distinct CDR3 sequences; around 12% are singletons. Germline V gene lookup returns CDR1 DFQATT and CDR2 SNEGSKA (reference sequence). After removal of 3 bases from V and 5 bases from J, the junction contained 9 bases not matched to a gene. This CDR3 has 14 residues. This sequence was found in a girl between 2 and 10 years old with congenital amegakaryocytic thrombocytopenia, due to receive a stem cell transplant. Sequenced here: PBMCs, sampled before TCRalphabeta/CD19-depleted stem cell transplant. The chain is built from TRBV20-1 and TRBJ1-1; TRBD1 matches at 7 bases. In DNA, the CDR3 is TGCAGTGCTAGGGAGGAGAGGGGGCGGACTGAAGCTTTCTTT. It yields the protein CSAREERGRTEAFF.